This T cell receptor beta chain was retrieved from a study of blood T cell repertoires in COVID-19. Generated by immunoSEQ multiplex PCR, the TCRdb table keeps only in-frame clones and is missing some. The sample includes about 250,000 clones, around 89% of them seen just once. The sequence came from a middle-aged woman who had recovered from COVID-19. The specimen was peripheral blood.

The CDR3 coding sequence is TGTGCCAGCAGCCCCGCGGCTAGCGGGACCCCCTCGAAGCAGTTCTTC. It encodes CASSPAASGTPSKQFF. V and J are TRBV7-9 and TRBJ2-1; 9 bases align to TRBD2. This CDR3 has 16 residues. V dropped 5 bases and J dropped 11; count of bases not matched to a gene: 16. Looked up from germline, CDR1 is SEHNR and CDR2 is FQNEAQ (reference sequence).